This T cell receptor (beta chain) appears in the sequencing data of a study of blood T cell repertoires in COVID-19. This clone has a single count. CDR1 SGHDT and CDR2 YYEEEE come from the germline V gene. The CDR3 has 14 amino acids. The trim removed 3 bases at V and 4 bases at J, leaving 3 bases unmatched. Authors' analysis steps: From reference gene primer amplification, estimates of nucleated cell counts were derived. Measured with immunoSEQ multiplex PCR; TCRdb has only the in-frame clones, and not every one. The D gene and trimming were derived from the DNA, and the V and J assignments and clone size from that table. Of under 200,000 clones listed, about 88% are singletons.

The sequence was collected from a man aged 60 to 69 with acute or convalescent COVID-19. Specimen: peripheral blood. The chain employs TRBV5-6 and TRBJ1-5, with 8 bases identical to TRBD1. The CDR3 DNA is TGTGCCAGCAGCTACTGGGACAGGAATCAGCCCCAGCATTTT. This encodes CASSYWDRNQPQHF.